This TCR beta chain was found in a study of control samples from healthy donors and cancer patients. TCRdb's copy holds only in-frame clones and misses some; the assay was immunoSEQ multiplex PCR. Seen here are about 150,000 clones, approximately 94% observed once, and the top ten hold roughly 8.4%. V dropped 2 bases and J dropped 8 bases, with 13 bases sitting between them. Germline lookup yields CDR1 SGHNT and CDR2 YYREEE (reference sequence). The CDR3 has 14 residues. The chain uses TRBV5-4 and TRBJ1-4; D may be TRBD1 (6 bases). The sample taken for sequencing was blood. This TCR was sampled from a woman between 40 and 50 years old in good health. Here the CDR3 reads CASSFWGAEEKLFF. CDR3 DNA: TGTGCCAGCAGCTTTTGGGGGGCTGAGGAAAAACTGTTTTTT.